These T cell receptor beta chains were read from a single sample in a study of T cell responses to AZD1222 COVID-19 vaccine. This table comes from immunoSEQ multiplex PCR, and its TCRdb copy is limited to in-frame clones, with some not included. The sample records about 140,000 clones, more than 70% being singletons. The source was peripheral blood, collected 28 days after the second AZD1222 dose. The receptors shown here come from an adult who received the AZD1222 COVID-19 vaccine. The CDR3 runs from the conserved cysteine through the conserved F or W. D genes are given only for firm matches. Part of the rows lack a size; the others show once, few, many or a class for expanded clones.

.,.,TRBJ1-2,TRBV7-2,TGTGCCAGCAGCTTAGCGCCCAGCACCTATGGCTACACCTTC,CASSLAPSTYGYTF
.,.,TRBJ1-4,TRBV19,TGTGCCAGTAGTATAGGAGGGATTAATGAAAAACTGTTTTTT,CASSIGGINEKLFF
once,.,TRBJ1-1,TRBV7-2,TGTGCCAGCAGCACCCGGAGGAACACTGAAGCTTTCTTT,CASSTRRNTEAFF
.,TRBD1,TRBJ1-1,TRBV7-9,TGTGCCAGCAGCTTAGAGCTGCAGGGGGTTGAAGCTTTCTTT,CASSLELQGVEAFF
.,TRBD1,TRBJ1-5,TRBV27,TGTGCCAGCAGTCCTGGGACAGGGTCGTATGTGGGCAATCAGCCCCAGCATTTT,CASSPGTGSYVGNQPQHF
.,.,TRBJ2-1,TRBV3-1/TRBV3-2,TGTGCCAGCAGCCAGGCACAGGATTTCGGCAATGAGCAGTTCTTC,CASSQAQDFGNEQFF
.,.,TRBJ2-3,TRBV20-1,TGCAGTGCCAGTCCAACCACAGATACGCAGTATTTT,CSASPTTDTQYF
.,TRBD2,TRBJ2-7,TRBV6-5,TGTGCCAGCAGCCCCGGACTAGCGGAGGGGTGTTTCTTC,CASSPGLAEGCFF
.,.,TRBJ2-1,TRBV4-2,TGTGCCAGCAGCCAAGAACGGCGGGAGCAGTTCTTC,CASSQERREQFF
once,TRBD1,TRBJ1-6,TRBV19,TGTGCCAGTAGTGTAACAGGGGATGATTCACCCCTCCACTTT,CASSVTGDDSPLHF